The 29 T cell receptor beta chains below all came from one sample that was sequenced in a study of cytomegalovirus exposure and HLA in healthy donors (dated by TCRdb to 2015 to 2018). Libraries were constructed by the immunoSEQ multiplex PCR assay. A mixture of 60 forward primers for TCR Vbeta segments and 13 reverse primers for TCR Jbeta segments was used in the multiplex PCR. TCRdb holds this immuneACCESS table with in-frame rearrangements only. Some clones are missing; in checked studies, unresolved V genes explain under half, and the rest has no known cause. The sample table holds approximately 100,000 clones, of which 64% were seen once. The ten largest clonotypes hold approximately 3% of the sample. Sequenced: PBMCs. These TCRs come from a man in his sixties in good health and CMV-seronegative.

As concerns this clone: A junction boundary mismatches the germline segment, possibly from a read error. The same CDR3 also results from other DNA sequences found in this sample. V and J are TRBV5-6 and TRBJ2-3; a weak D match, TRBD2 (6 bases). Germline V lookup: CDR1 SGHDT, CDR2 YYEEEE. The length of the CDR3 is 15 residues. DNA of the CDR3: TGTGCCAGCAGCTCGCTTGGAGGGAAGAGAGATACACAGTATTTT. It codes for CASSSLGGKRDTQYF.

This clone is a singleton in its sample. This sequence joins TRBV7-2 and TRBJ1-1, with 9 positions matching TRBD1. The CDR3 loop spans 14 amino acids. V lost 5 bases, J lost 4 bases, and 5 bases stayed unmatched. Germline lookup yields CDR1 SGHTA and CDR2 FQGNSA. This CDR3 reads CASSADRGRTEAFF. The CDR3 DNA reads TGTGCCAGCAGCGCGGACAGGGGCCGCACTGAAGCTTTCTTT.

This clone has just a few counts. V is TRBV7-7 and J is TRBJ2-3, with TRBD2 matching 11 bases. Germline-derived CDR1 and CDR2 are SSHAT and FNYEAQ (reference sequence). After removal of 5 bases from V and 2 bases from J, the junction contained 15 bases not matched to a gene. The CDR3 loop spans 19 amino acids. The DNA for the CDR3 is TGTGCCAGCAGCCTCAATCTCTATAGCGGGAGGGAAATCACAGATACGCAGTATTTT. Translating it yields CASSLNLYSGREITDTQYF.

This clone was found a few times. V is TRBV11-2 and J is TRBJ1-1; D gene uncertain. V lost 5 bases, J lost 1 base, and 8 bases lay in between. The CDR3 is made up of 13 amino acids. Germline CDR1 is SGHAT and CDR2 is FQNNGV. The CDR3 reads CASSPFGNTEAFF. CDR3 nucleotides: TGTGCCAGCAGCCCCTTCGGGAACACTGAAGCTTTCTTT.

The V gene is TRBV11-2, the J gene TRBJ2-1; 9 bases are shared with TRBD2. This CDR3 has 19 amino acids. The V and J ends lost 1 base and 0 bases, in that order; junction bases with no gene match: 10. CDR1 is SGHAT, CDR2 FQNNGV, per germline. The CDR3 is CASSLVPSGALSSYNEQFF. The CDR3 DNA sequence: TGTGCCAGCAGCTTAGTCCCTAGCGGGGCCCTGAGCTCCTACAATGAGCAGTTCTTC.

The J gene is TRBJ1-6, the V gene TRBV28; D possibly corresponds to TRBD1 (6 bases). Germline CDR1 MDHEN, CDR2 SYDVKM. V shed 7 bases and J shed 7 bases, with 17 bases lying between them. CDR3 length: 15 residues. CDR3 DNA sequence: TGTGCCAGCATCGGCGGGGGCAGACGAAATTCACCCCTCCACTTT. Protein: CASIGGGRRNSPLHF.

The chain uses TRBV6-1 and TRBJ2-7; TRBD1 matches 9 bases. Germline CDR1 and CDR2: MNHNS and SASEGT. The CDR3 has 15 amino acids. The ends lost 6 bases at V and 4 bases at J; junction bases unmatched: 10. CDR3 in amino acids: CASSPTQTGGYEQYF. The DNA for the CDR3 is TGTGCCAGCAGCCCGACCCAGACAGGGGGATACGAGCAGTACTTC.

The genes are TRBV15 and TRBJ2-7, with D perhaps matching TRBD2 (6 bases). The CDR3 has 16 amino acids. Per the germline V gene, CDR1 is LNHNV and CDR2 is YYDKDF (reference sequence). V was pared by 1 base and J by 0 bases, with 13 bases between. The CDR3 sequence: CATSRVPGLGSYEQYF. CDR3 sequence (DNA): TGTGCCACCAGCAGAGTACCGGGACTGGGCTCCTACGAGCAGTACTTC.

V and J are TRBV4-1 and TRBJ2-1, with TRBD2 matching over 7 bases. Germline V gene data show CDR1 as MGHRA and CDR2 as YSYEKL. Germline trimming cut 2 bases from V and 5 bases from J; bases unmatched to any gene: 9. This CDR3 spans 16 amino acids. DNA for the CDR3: TGCGCCAGCAGCCAACTTCTAGCGGTGGACCACAATGAGCAGTTCTTC. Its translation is CASSQLLAVDHNEQFF.

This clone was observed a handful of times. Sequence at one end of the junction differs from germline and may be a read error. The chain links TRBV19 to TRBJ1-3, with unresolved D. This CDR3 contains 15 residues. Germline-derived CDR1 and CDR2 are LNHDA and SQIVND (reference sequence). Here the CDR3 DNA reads TGTGCCAGTAGTCTAGAAGGAGTCTCTGGAAACACCATATATTTT. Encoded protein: CASSLEGVSGNTIYF.

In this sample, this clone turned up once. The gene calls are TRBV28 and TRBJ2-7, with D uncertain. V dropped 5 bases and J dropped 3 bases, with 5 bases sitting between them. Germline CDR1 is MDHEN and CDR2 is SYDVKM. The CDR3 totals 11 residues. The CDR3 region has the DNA TGTGCCAGCAGTCGCGGCTACGAGCAGTACTTC. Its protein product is CASSRGYEQYF.

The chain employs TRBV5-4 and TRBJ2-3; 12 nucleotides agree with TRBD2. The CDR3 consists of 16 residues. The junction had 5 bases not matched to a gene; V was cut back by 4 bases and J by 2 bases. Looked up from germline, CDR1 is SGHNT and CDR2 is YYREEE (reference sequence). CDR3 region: CASSRGLAGITDTQYF. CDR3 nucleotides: TGTGCCAGCAGCCGTGGACTAGCGGGGATCACAGATACGCAGTATTTT.

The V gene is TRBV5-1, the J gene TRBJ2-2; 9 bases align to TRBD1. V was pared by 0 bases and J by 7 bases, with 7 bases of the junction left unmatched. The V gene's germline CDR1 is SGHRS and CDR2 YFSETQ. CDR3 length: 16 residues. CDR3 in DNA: TGCGCCAGCAGCTTGGTAGGGACAGGGACCGTCGGGGAGCTGTTTTTT. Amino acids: CASSLVGTGTVGELFF. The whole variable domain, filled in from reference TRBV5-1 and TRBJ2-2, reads KAGVTQTPRYLIKTRGQQVTLSCSPISGHRSVSWYQQTPGQGLQFLFEYFSETQRNKGNFPGRFSGRQFSNSRSEMNVSTLELGDSALYLCASSLVGTGTVGELFFGEGSRLTVL.

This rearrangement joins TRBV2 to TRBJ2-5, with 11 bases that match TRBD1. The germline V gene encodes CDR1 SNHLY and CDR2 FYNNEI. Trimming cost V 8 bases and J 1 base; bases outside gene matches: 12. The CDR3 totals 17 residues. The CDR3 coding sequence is TGTGCCAGCGTTATCGGCGGGACAGGGGGTCTCCAAGAGACCCAGTACTTC. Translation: CASVIGGTGGLQETQYF. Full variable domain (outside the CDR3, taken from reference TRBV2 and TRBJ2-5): EPEVTQTPSHQVTQMGQEVILRCVPISNHLYFYWYRQILGQKVEFLVSFYNNEISEKSEIFDDQFSVERPDGSNFTLKIRSTKLEDSAMYFCASVIGGTGGLQETQYFGPGTRLLVL.

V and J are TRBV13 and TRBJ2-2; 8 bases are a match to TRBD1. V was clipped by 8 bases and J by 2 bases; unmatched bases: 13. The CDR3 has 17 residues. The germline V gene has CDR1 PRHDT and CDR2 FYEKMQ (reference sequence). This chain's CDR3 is CASRRTAGQVNTGELFF. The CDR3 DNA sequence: TGTGCCAGCCGCCGGACCGCGGGACAGGTCAACACCGGGGAGCTGTTTTTT.

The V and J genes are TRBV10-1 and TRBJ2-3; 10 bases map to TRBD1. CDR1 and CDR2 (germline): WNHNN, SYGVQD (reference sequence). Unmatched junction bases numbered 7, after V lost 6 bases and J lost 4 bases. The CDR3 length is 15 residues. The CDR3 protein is CASSTTGGLADTQYF. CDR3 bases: TGCGCCAGCAGCACGACAGGGGGCCTCGCAGATACGCAGTATTTT.

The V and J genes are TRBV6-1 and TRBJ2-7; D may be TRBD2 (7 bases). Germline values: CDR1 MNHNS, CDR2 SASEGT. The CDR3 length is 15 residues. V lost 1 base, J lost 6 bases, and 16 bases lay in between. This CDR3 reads CASSEEGGTMLEQYF. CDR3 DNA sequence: TGTGCCAGCAGTGAAGAGGGGGGGACTATGCTCGAGCAGTACTTC.

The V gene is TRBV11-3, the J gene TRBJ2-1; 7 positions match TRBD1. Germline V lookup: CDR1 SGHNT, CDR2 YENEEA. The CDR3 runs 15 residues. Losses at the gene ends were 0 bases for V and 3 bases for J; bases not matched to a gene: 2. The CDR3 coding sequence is TGTGCCAGCAGCTTAGATGGACAGGACTACAATGAGCAGTTCTTC. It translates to CASSLDGQDYNEQFF.

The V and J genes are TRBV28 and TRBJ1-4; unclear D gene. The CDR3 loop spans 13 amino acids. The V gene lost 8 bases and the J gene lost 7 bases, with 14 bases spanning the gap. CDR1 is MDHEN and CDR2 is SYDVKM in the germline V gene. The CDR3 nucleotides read TGTGCCAGCCTAGACCTAGGGAGTGAAAAACTGTTTTTT. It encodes CASLDLGSEKLFF.

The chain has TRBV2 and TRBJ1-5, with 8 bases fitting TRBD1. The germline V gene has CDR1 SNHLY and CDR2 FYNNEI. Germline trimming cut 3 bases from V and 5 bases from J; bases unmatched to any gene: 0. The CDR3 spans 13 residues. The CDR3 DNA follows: TGTGCCAGCAGTGACAGGGGGCATCAGCCCCAGCATTTT. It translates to CASSDRGHQPQHF.

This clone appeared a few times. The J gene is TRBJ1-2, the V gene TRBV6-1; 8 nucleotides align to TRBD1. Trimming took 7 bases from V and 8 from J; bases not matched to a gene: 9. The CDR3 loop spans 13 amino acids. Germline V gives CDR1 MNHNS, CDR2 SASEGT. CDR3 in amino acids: CASKKTGVDGYTF. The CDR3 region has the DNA TGTGCCAGCAAAAAGACAGGGGTGGACGGCTACACCTTC.

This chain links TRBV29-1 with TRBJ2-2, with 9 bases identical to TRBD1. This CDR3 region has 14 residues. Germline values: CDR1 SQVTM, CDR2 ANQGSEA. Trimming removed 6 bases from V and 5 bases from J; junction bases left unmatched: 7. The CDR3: CSVDDRGKTGELFF. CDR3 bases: TGCAGCGTGGACGACAGGGGGAAGACCGGGGAGCTGTTTTTT.

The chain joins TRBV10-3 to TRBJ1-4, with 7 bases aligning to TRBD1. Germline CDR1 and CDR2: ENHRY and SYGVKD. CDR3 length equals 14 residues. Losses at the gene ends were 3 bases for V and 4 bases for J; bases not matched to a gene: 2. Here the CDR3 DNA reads TGTGCCATCAGTGACGACAGGGTTAATGAAAAACTGTTTTTT. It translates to CAISDDRVNEKLFF.

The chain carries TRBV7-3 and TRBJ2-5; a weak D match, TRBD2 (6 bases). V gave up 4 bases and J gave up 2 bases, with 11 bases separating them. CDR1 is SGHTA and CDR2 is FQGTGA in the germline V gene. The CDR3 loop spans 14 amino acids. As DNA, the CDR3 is TGTGCCAGCAGCTCGTTAGGGACTCAAGAGACCCAGTACTTC. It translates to CASSSLGTQETQYF.

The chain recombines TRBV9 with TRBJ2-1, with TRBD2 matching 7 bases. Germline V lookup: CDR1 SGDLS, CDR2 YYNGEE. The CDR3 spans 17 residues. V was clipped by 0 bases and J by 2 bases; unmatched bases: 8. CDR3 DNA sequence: TGTGCCAGCAGCGTAGAAGCGGGACTGGGTACCTACAATGAGCAGTTCTTC. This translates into CASSVEAGLGTYNEQFF.

CDR3 sequence: CASRAGTTGSGGTEAFF. The CDR3, as DNA: TGTGCCAGCAGGGCAGGCACTACAGGGTCGGGGGGCACTGAAGCTTTCTTT. The chain combines TRBV5-4 with TRBJ1-1; tentatively, D is TRBD1 (6 bases). The CDR3 sequence is 17 residues long. V was cut by 5 bases and J by 4 bases, with 24 bases left in between. The germline V gene has CDR1 SGHNT and CDR2 YYREEE (reference sequence).

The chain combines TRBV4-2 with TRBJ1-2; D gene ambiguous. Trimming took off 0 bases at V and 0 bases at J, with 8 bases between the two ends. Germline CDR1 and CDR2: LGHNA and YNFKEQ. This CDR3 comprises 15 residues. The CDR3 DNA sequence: TGTGCCAGCAGCCAAGATGTCAGGACTAACTATGGCTACACCTTC. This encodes CASSQDVRTNYGYTF.

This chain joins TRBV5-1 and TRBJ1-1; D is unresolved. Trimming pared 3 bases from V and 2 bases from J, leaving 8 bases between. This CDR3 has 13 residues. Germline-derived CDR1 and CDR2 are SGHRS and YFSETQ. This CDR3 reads CASSSRSNTEAFF. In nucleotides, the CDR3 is TGCGCCAGCAGCTCTAGGAGTAACACTGAAGCTTTCTTT.

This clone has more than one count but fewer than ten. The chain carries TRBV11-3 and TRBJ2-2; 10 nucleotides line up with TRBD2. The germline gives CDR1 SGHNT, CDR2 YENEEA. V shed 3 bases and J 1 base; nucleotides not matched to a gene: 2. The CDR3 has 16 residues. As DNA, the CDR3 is TGTGCCAGCAGCTTTAGCGGGAGGTTGAACACCGGGGAGCTGTTTTTT. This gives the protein CASSFSGRLNTGELFF. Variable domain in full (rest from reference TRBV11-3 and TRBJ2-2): EAGVVQSPRYKIIEKKQPVAFWCNPISGHNTLYWYLQNLGQGPELLIRYENEEAVDDSQLPKDRFSAERLKGVDSTLKIQPAELGDSAVYLCASSFSGRLNTGELFFGEGSRLTVL.